These T cell receptor beta chains were read from a single sample in a study of blood T cell repertoires in COVID-19. Clones were sequenced by immunoSEQ multiplex PCR, and TCRdb holds only the in-frame ones, with some missing. Here the sample spans under 250,000 clones, approximately 88% being singletons. The sequenced sample consisted of peripheral blood. These receptor sequences come from a woman aged 30 to 39 with COVID-19, enrolled during active disease. The CDR3 runs from the conserved cysteine through the conserved F or W. A D gene is named only where the DNA matches it firmly. The size of a clone is reported for some rows only, either as once, few or many, or as a class for expanded clones.

J gene: TRBJ2-5
D gene: TRBD2
V gene: TRBV7-9
clone size: NA
CDR3 DNA: TGTGCCAGCAGCACCCGGACTAGCGGGGGCCAAGAGACCCAGTACTTC
CDR3 protein: CASSTRTSGGQETQYF

J gene: TRBJ1-2
D gene: NA
V gene: TRBV4-3
clone size: NA
CDR3 DNA: TGCGCCAGCAGCCAGGGGGGGAACGGGCTCTATGGCTACACCTTC
CDR3 protein: CASSQGGNGLYGYTF

J gene: TRBJ2-4
D gene: NA
V gene: TRBV20-1
clone size: NA
CDR3 DNA: TGCAGTGCTAGCGCCGAGGACATTCAGTACTTC
CDR3 protein: CSASAEDIQYF

J gene: TRBJ2-1
D gene: TRBD1
V gene: TRBV18
clone size: NA
CDR3 DNA: TGTGCCAGCTGCCGGGACAGGGGGCCCAGTGAGCAGTTCTTC
CDR3 protein: CASCRDRGPSEQFF

J gene: TRBJ2-5
D gene: NA
V gene: TRBV2
clone size: NA
CDR3 DNA: TGTGCCAGCCGTTCGGAGACCCAGTACTTC
CDR3 protein: CASRSETQYF

J gene: TRBJ1-1
D gene: NA
V gene: TRBV12-3/TRBV12-4
clone size: NA
CDR3 DNA: TGTGCCAGCAGTTTCCCGGGCACTGAAGCTTTCTTT
CDR3 protein: CASSFPGTEAFF

J gene: TRBJ2-1
D gene: TRBD1
V gene: TRBV6-2/TRBV6-3
clone size: NA
CDR3 DNA: TGTGCCAGCAGCTCAAAAGACAGGGGGGGTTACAATGAGCAGTTCTTC
CDR3 protein: CASSSKDRGGYNEQFF

J gene: TRBJ1-6
D gene: TRBD1
V gene: TRBV6-5
clone size: NA
CDR3 DNA: TGTGCCAGCAGCCGAACAGGGGCATTGAATTCACCCCTCCACTTT
CDR3 protein: CASSRTGALNSPLHF

J gene: TRBJ2-1
D gene: TRBD2
V gene: TRBV9
clone size: NA
CDR3 DNA: TGTGCCAGCAGCGCCGGGACTAGCGCGAACAATGAGCAGTTCTTC
CDR3 protein: CASSAGTSANNEQFF

J gene: TRBJ2-5
D gene: TRBD2
V gene: TRBV6-5
clone size: NA
CDR3 DNA: TGTGCCAGCAGTTCGATCCTAGCGGGAGGGGGGGGGACCCAGTACTTC
CDR3 protein: CASSSILAGGGGTQYF

J gene: TRBJ2-3
D gene: TRBD2
V gene: TRBV7-2
clone size: NA
CDR3 DNA: TGTGCCAGCAGCCATACGTCGACTAGCGGGATGACAGATACGCAGTATTTT
CDR3 protein: CASSHTSTSGMTDTQYF

J gene: TRBJ1-5
D gene: NA
V gene: TRBV7-2
clone size: NA
CDR3 DNA: TGTGCCAGCAGCTTATCCAGTTATAGCAATCAGCCCCAGCATTTT
CDR3 protein: CASSLSSYSNQPQHF

J gene: TRBJ2-1
D gene: NA
V gene: TRBV6-5
clone size: NA
CDR3 DNA: TGTGCCAGCAGCCCCCAAGGGGTATCCTACAATGAGCAGTTCTTC
CDR3 protein: CASSPQGVSYNEQFF

J gene: TRBJ2-1
D gene: TRBD2
V gene: TRBV3-1/TRBV3-2
clone size: NA
CDR3 DNA: TGTGCCAGCAGCCACGTAAGCGGGGGTGGCCTTTACAATGAGCAGTTCTTC
CDR3 protein: CASSHVSGGGLYNEQFF

J gene: TRBJ2-4
D gene: NA
V gene: TRBV5-6
clone size: NA
CDR3 DNA: TGTGCCAGCAGCTCGGACAGAAAAAACATTCAGTACTTC
CDR3 protein: CASSSDRKNIQYF

J gene: TRBJ2-2
D gene: NA
V gene: TRBV5-8
clone size: NA
CDR3 DNA: TGTGCCGGGCCCAGACGTCAGTTCGCGAACACCGGGGAGCTGTTTTTT
CDR3 protein: CAGPRRQFANTGELFF

J gene: TRBJ1-2
D gene: NA
V gene: TRBV9
clone size: NA
CDR3 DNA: TGTGCCAGCAGCGTACAAAGCGATGCTAACTATGGCTACACCTTC
CDR3 protein: CASSVQSDANYGYTF

J gene: TRBJ1-4
D gene: NA
V gene: TRBV28
clone size: once
CDR3 DNA: TGTGCCAGCGGGATTGTTGGCGACAGTACTAATGAAAAACTGTTTTTT
CDR3 protein: CASGIVGDSTNEKLFF

J gene: TRBJ1-5
D gene: NA
V gene: TRBV19
clone size: once
CDR3 DNA: TGTGCCAGTAGTATTCTGACAGGCAATCAGCCCCAGCATTTT
CDR3 protein: CASSILTGNQPQHF

J gene: TRBJ2-3
D gene: NA
V gene: TRBV24-1
clone size: NA
CDR3 DNA: TGTGCCACCAGTGGAGCGGCCCTCACAGATACGCAGTATTTT
CDR3 protein: CATSGAALTDTQYF

J gene: TRBJ2-5
D gene: NA
V gene: TRBV20-1
clone size: few
CDR3 DNA: TGCAGTGCCACCATGGCCGAGACCCAGTACTTC
CDR3 protein: CSATMAETQYF

J gene: TRBJ1-3
D gene: NA
V gene: TRBV5-1
clone size: NA
CDR3 DNA: TGCGCCAGTTCCGCCTACTCTGGAAACACCATATATTTT
CDR3 protein: CASSAYSGNTIYF

J gene: TRBJ1-5
D gene: NA
V gene: TRBV7-2
clone size: NA
CDR3 DNA: TGTGCCAGCAGCTTAGACACCCCCAATCAGCCCCAGCATTTT
CDR3 protein: CASSLDTPNQPQHF

J gene: TRBJ1-1
D gene: TRBD1
V gene: TRBV3-1/TRBV3-2
clone size: NA
CDR3 DNA: TGTGCCAGCAGCCGGGGACAGGGCGGCACTGAAGCTTTCTTT
CDR3 protein: CASSRGQGGTEAFF

J gene: TRBJ1-1
D gene: NA
V gene: TRBV7-2
clone size: NA
CDR3 DNA: TGTGCCAGCAGTTCTTACGTTAGTTACACTGAAGCTTTCTTT
CDR3 protein: CASSSYVSYTEAFF

J gene: TRBJ1-5
D gene: NA
V gene: TRBV19
clone size: NA
CDR3 DNA: TGTGCCAGTAGTATGGTGGCAGGGTATCAGCCCCAGCATTTT
CDR3 protein: CASSMVAGYQPQHF

J gene: TRBJ2-7
D gene: NA
V gene: TRBV6-5
clone size: NA
CDR3 DNA: TGTGCCAGCAGCCGGGGGATTCGGGGCTCCTACGAGCAGTACTTC
CDR3 protein: CASSRGIRGSYEQYF

J gene: TRBJ1-2
D gene: NA
V gene: TRBV4-3
clone size: NA
CDR3 DNA: TGCGCCAGCAGCCAAGATGGGGACAATGGCTACACCTTC
CDR3 protein: CASSQDGDNGYTF

J gene: TRBJ1-5
D gene: TRBD1
V gene: TRBV14
clone size: NA
CDR3 DNA: TGTGCCAGCAGCCTGCCAGGGGGCGGTCAGCCCCAGCATTTT
CDR3 protein: CASSLPGGGQPQHF

J gene: TRBJ1-3
D gene: NA
V gene: TRBV2
clone size: NA
CDR3 DNA: TGTGCCAGCAGCCTGACAGCTGGAAACACCATATATTTT
CDR3 protein: CASSLTAGNTIYF

J gene: TRBJ2-1
D gene: TRBD2
V gene: TRBV7-9
clone size: once
CDR3 DNA: TGTGCCAGCAGCGATAACCCAGCGGGAGGCTCCTACAATGAGCAGTTCTTC
CDR3 protein: CASSDNPAGGSYNEQFF

J gene: TRBJ1-5
D gene: TRBD1
V gene: TRBV19
clone size: NA
CDR3 DNA: TGTGCCAGTAGTTCCGGACAGGGACGCAATCAGCCCCAGCATTTT
CDR3 protein: CASSSGQGRNQPQHF

J gene: TRBJ1-2
D gene: NA
V gene: TRBV5-4
clone size: NA
CDR3 DNA: TGTGCCAGCAGCGTTGAGGGGGTGAGGAACTATGGCTACACCTTC
CDR3 protein: CASSVEGVRNYGYTF

J gene: TRBJ2-7
D gene: TRBD2
V gene: TRBV18
clone size: NA
CDR3 DNA: TGTGCCAGCTCACCAGGCAGCGGGGGGTACTACGAGCAGTACTTC
CDR3 protein: CASSPGSGGYYEQYF

J gene: TRBJ1-1
D gene: NA
V gene: TRBV28
clone size: NA
CDR3 DNA: TGTGCCAGCAGCGTCAGGTCGACTGAAGCTTTCTTT
CDR3 protein: CASSVRSTEAFF

J gene: TRBJ1-3
D gene: NA
V gene: TRBV2
clone size: few
CDR3 DNA: TGTGCCAGCAGCCTTCCCGAGGGTCTCCCTTCTGGAAACACCATATATTTT
CDR3 protein: CASSLPEGLPSGNTIYF

J gene: TRBJ1-1
D gene: NA
V gene: TRBV5-5
clone size: NA
CDR3 DNA: TGTGCCAGCAGCTTAGGGGAAGGGACTGAAGCTTTCTTT
CDR3 protein: CASSLGEGTEAFF

J gene: TRBJ1-5
D gene: TRBD1
V gene: TRBV18
clone size: NA
CDR3 DNA: TGTGCCAGCTCACAGACAGGGGGTGGGCAGCCCCAGCATTTT
CDR3 protein: CASSQTGGGQPQHF

J gene: TRBJ1-2
D gene: TRBD1
V gene: TRBV19
clone size: NA
CDR3 DNA: TGTGCCAGTAGTCTGGGCCGGGACAGGTATGGCTACACCTTC
CDR3 protein: CASSLGRDRYGYTF

J gene: TRBJ1-2
D gene: TRBD1
V gene: TRBV2
clone size: NA
CDR3 DNA: TGTGCCAGCAGTGAAAGGGGGACAGGGATATATGGCTACACCTTC
CDR3 protein: CASSERGTGIYGYTF

J gene: TRBJ2-7
D gene: TRBD2
V gene: TRBV5-5
clone size: NA
CDR3 DNA: TGTGCCAGCACCCTGCGGGGGGGCCTCTACGAGCAGTACTTC
CDR3 protein: CASTLRGGLYEQYF

J gene: TRBJ2-3
D gene: NA
V gene: TRBV7-2
clone size: NA
CDR3 DNA: TGTGCCAGCGGGGGGTTGAGCACAGATACGCAGTATTTT
CDR3 protein: CASGGLSTDTQYF

J gene: TRBJ2-1
D gene: TRBD2
V gene: TRBV11-2
clone size: NA
CDR3 DNA: TGTGCCAGCCGGACTAGCGGGGGTGTCGAGCAGTTCTTC
CDR3 protein: CASRTSGGVEQFF

J gene: TRBJ1-1
D gene: NA
V gene: TRBV7-9
clone size: NA
CDR3 DNA: TGTGCCAGCAGGGCCTTCTTGAACACTGAAGCTTTCTTT
CDR3 protein: CASRAFLNTEAFF

J gene: TRBJ2-3
D gene: NA
V gene: TRBV12-1
clone size: few
CDR3 DNA: TGTGCCAGCAGCACCCGAGCGGGGGGGCCGACAGATACGCAGTATTTT
CDR3 protein: CASSTRAGGPTDTQYF

J gene: TRBJ1-2
D gene: TRBD1
V gene: TRBV6-5
clone size: NA
CDR3 DNA: TGTGCCAGCAGCTCGGGACAGGGGGACTATGGCTACACCTTC
CDR3 protein: CASSSGQGDYGYTF